Detailed here is one T cell receptor (beta chain). The data were produced by immunoSEQ multiplex PCR, yet TCRdb's version contains in-frame clones alone and is incomplete. The sample holds approximately 70,000 clones, approximately 84% seen once. This entry belongs to a study of control samples from healthy donors and cancer patients. Sequencing was performed on blood. This clonotype was obtained from a man aged 50-60 years in good health.

The CDR3 DNA follows: TGCGCCAGCAGCCAACTTTCAGGACCCCACAATGAGCAGTTCTTC. Translated: CASSQLSGPHNEQFF. The J gene is TRBJ2-1, the V gene TRBV4-3; D is unresolved. The germline V and J ends were trimmed by 2 bases and 5 bases, with 13 bases remaining between them. Germline V lookup: CDR1 LGHNA, CDR2 YSLEER. The length of the CDR3 is 15 residues.